The next 31 T cell receptor beta chains were all read from a single sample in a study of blood T cell repertoires in COVID-19. Data came from immunoSEQ multiplex PCR; TCRdb stores just in-frame clones and leaves some out. The table lists about 330,000 clones, around nine tenths of them singletons. What was sequenced was PBMCs or T cells enriched from blood (not recorded which). The receptors derive from a young woman who had recovered from COVID-19.

The V and J genes are TRBV30 and TRBJ1-2; 7 bases are shared with TRBD1. V was clipped by 3 bases and J by 2 bases; unmatched bases: 6. The germline V gene encodes CDR1 GTSNPN and CDR2 SVGIG (reference sequence). There are 14 residues in the CDR3. CDR3 in DNA: TGTGCCTGGAGACTACAGGGGCCCAACTATGGCTACACCTTC. The encoded protein is CAWRLQGPNYGYTF.

This clone was detected once. In DNA form, the CDR3 reads TGTGCCAGTAGTCGCCGGAGTTCTGTCGAGCAGTACTTC. It is translated as CASSRRSSVEQYF. The chain employs TRBV19 and TRBJ2-7, with D hard to call. CDR3 size: 13 residues. Deletions cut 5 bases from V and 6 bases from J, with 14 bases between. From germline, CDR1 is LNHDA and CDR2 SQIVND (reference sequence). The full variable domain, in which reference TRBV19 and TRBJ2-7 provide the parts outside the CDR3, is DGGITQSPKYLFRKEGQNVTLSCEQNLNHDAMYWYRQDPGQGLRLIYYSQIVNDFQKGDIAEGYSVSREKKESFPLTVTSAQKNPTAFYLCASSRRSSVEQYFGPGTRLTVT.

V and J are TRBV13 and TRBJ2-5; 13 bases line up with TRBD2. Germline V CDR1 and CDR2: PRHDT, FYEKMQ (reference sequence). J lost 2 bases, V lost 6 bases, and 3 bases had no gene match. The CDR3 consists of 15 residues. The CDR3 bases are TGTGCCAGCAGGTTACTAGCGGGGGGGCAAGAGACCCAGTACTTC. It specifies CASRLLAGGQETQYF.

This clone has a single count. The chain couples TRBV5-1 to TRBJ1-2; 9 bases are shared with TRBD1. J gave up 1 base and V 3 bases, and 4 bases lay outside the gene matches. The CDR3 has 15 residues. Germline V gives CDR1 SGHRS, CDR2 YFSETQ. CDR3 residues: CASSSTGGLNYGYTF. CDR3 DNA: TGCGCCAGCAGCTCCACAGGGGGCCTTAACTATGGCTACACCTTC.

The chain carries TRBV9 and TRBJ2-3, with D maybe TRBD1 (5 bases). V dropped 3 bases and J dropped 0 bases, with 11 bases sitting between them. The CDR3 runs 15 residues. The germline CDR1 and CDR2 sequences are SGDLS and YYNGEE. CDR3 region: CASSDPGKSTDTQYF. CDR3 coding DNA: TGTGCCAGCAGCGACCCAGGGAAAAGCACAGATACGCAGTATTTT.

This chain joins TRBV11-2 and TRBJ2-6, with TRBD1 matching 8 bases. This CDR3 spans 15 amino acids. V gave up 6 bases and J gave up 2 bases; unmatched junction bases: 3. Germline loops: CDR1 SGHAT, CDR2 FQNNGV. CDR3 sequence: CASSLQGAGANVLTF. As DNA, the CDR3 is TGTGCCAGCAGTTTACAGGGGGCTGGGGCCAACGTCCTGACTTTC.

This clone has a handful of counts. V and J are TRBV11-2 and TRBJ2-7; 10 nucleotides agree with TRBD1. V lost 4 bases, J lost 1 base, and 4 bases stayed unmatched. Germline V gene data show CDR1 as SGHAT and CDR2 as FQNNGV. The CDR3 spans 15 residues. The CDR3 bases are TGTGCCAGCAGCTCGGGACAGGGGAGGTCCTACGAGCAGTACTTC. Protein: CASSSGQGRSYEQYF.

This clone was picked up one time. Other nucleotide sequences from this sample produce the same CDR3. V and J are TRBV9 and TRBJ1-6; 8 nucleotides agree with TRBD1. With V trimmed by 0 bases and J by 6 bases, 5 bases remained unmatched. Germline V CDR1 and CDR2: SGDLS, YYNGEE. The CDR3 has 16 residues. CDR3 sequence reads: CASSVEGTGGNSPLHF. CDR3 nucleotides: TGTGCCAGCAGCGTAGAAGGGACAGGAGGTAATTCACCCCTCCACTTT.

The CDR3 loop is CASSPRADNYGYTF. The CDR3 nucleotides read TGTGCCAGCTCACCGAGAGCGGACAACTATGGCTACACCTTC. J is TRBJ1-2 and V is TRBV18; D ambiguous. Germline values: CDR1 KGHSH, CDR2 LQKENI. This CDR3 is 14 amino acids long. V shed 3 bases and J shed 2 bases, with 10 bases lying between them.

V gene TRBV6-1 combines with J gene TRBJ1-3; TRBD1 matches 7 bases. This CDR3 contains 14 residues. V lost 3 bases and J lost 8; bases outside the gene matches: 7. CDR1 is MNHNS and CDR2 is SASEGT in the germline V gene. CDR3 loop: CASSEWDSGDTIYF. The DNA for the CDR3 is TGTGCCAGCAGTGAGTGGGACAGTGGGGACACCATATATTTT.

This clone was counted a single time. The rearrangement links TRBV4-2 to TRBJ2-6; D is uncertain. V was pared by 0 bases and J by 3 bases, with 6 bases between. This CDR3 contains 15 residues. Germline V lookup: CDR1 LGHNA, CDR2 YNFKEQ. The CDR3 loop reads CASSQDRFGANVLTF. The CDR3 coding sequence is TGTGCCAGCAGCCAAGATCGGTTTGGGGCCAACGTCCTGACTTTC.

This clone was picked up one time. J is TRBJ1-2 and V is TRBV29-1; no clear D. This CDR3 contains 11 residues. Germline-derived CDR1 and CDR2 are SQVTM and ANQGSEA. Trimming cost V 4 bases and J 8 bases, with 11 bases left between them. DNA for the CDR3: TGCAGCGTTGTTGGCCCGGGGGGCTACACCTTC. The encoded protein is CSVVGPGGYTF.

The chain recombines TRBV14 with TRBJ2-1; 11 bases agree with TRBD1. Per the germline V gene, CDR1 is SGHDN and CDR2 is FVKESK. This CDR3 has 17 residues. V shed 4 bases, J shed 10 bases, and the junction held 15 bases outside the gene matches. The CDR3 nucleotides are TGTGCCAGCAGCCGCGCCCCAGGGGGACAGGGGGTCGGAGAGCAGTTCTTC. As protein: CASSRAPGGQGVGEQFF.

This chain links TRBV19 with TRBJ1-6; 9 positions agree with TRBD1. The germline V gene encodes CDR1 LNHDA and CDR2 SQIVND (reference sequence). Germline trimming cut 4 bases from V and 8 bases from J; bases unmatched to any gene: 9. The CDR3 sequence is 16 residues long. CDR3 in DNA: TGTGCCAGTAGTAGCCGACCGGGACAGGGACATTCACCCCTCCACTTT. Translation: CASSSRPGQGHSPLHF.

The rearrangement joins TRBV3-1 (or the pseudogene TRBV3-2) to TRBJ1-6; 8 nucleotides match TRBD1. V lost 5 bases to trimming and J lost 9 bases; unmatched junction nucleotides: 9. The length of the CDR3 is 15 residues. Germline V gives CDR1 LGHDT, CDR2 YNNKEL (reference sequence). CDR3 sequence reads: CASSTGQGLLSPLHF. CDR3 coding DNA: TGTGCCAGCAGCACCGGACAGGGACTTCTTTCACCCCTCCACTTT.

The chain links TRBV5-8 to TRBJ2-3; 11 nucleotides line up with TRBD1. Germline trimming cut 7 bases from V and 8 bases from J; bases unmatched to any gene: 3. CDR3 length: 12 amino acids. Germline CDR1 SGHTS, CDR2 YDEGEE. The CDR3 spells CASGQGAFTQYF. In DNA form, the CDR3 reads TGTGCCAGCGGACAGGGGGCGTTTACGCAGTATTTT.

This chain links TRBV4-1 with TRBJ1-2; 9 bases line up with TRBD1. CDR3 size: 15 residues. The V gene end was trimmed by 0 bases and the J gene end by 3 bases; junction bases not matched to a gene: 2. Germline CDR1 and CDR2: MGHRA and YSYEKL. CDR3 nucleotides: TGCGCCAGCAGCCAAGAGAACAGGGGGCACTATGGCTACACCTTC. Encoded protein: CASSQENRGHYGYTF.

In DNA form, the CDR3 reads TGTGCCTGGAGTTTATCCCGGAGCTCTGGAAACACCATATATTTT. This encodes CAWSLSRSSGNTIYF. The gene calls are TRBV30 and TRBJ1-3; unclear D gene. Trimming cost V 2 bases and J 0 bases, with 11 bases left between them. This CDR3 region has 15 residues. Germline V gene data show CDR1 as GTSNPN and CDR2 as SVGIG (reference sequence).

This chain joins TRBV14 and TRBJ1-1; D not resolved. The length of the CDR3 is 13 residues. Trimming shortened V by 4 bases and J by 0 bases, and 6 bases separated the two germline ends. Germline CDR1 SGHDN, CDR2 FVKESK. The CDR3 coding sequence is TGTGCCAGCAGCCCGCGGGTGAACACTGAAGCTTTCTTT. Translation gives CASSPRVNTEAFF.

The chain carries TRBV27 and TRBJ1-1; D gene unclear. Trimming stripped 5 bases from V and 2 bases from J, with 18 bases between. The CDR3 extends over 16 amino acids. Germline assignment: CDR1 MNHEY and CDR2 SMNVEV (reference sequence). Written as DNA, the CDR3 is TGTGCCAGCAGTCCTTATGGTGGCCGGGTTAACACTGAAGCTTTCTTT. Amino acid sequence: CASSPYGGRVNTEAFF.

This rearrangement joins TRBV20-1 to TRBJ1-2, with 10 bases aligning to TRBD1. J was trimmed by 1 base and V by 5 bases; bases with no gene match: 10. The CDR3 totals 16 residues. CDR1 is DFQATT, CDR2 SNEGSKA, per germline (reference sequence). CDR3 region: CSAGAGTGAFNYGYTF. The CDR3 DNA is TGCAGTGCTGGTGCCGGGACAGGGGCATTTAACTATGGCTACACCTTC.

The chain links TRBV9 to TRBJ1-1; a possible D gene is TRBD1 (6 bases). V dropped 4 bases and J dropped 4 bases, with 14 bases sitting between them. The CDR3 is made up of 14 amino acids. Germline CDR1 SGDLS, CDR2 YYNGEE. CDR3 residues: CASSITWDTTEAFF. CDR3 DNA: TGTGCCAGCAGCATTACCTGGGACACCACTGAAGCTTTCTTT.

This clone turned up a few times. The chain has TRBV30 and TRBJ2-1, with 8 bases fitting TRBD2. With V trimmed by 7 bases and J by 0 bases, 11 bases remained unmatched. Germline V gives CDR1 GTSNPN, CDR2 SVGIG (reference sequence). This CDR3 comprises 16 residues. CDR3 sequence reads: CAYQRGGPGSYNEQFF. In DNA form, the CDR3 reads TGTGCCTACCAACGGGGGGGCCCCGGCTCCTACAATGAGCAGTTCTTC.

This clone appeared a few times. This chain uses TRBV6-2 or TRBV6-3 with TRBJ2-1, with TRBD1 identical over 7 bases. The germline V gene encodes CDR1 MNHEY and CDR2 SVGEGT. The J segment lost 13 bases and the V segment lost 4 bases, leaving 7 bases of the junction unmatched. CDR3 length: 12 amino acids. The CDR3 DNA sequence: TGTGCCAGCAGTTCTCCGACAGGGCCCCAGTTCTTC. It specifies CASSSPTGPQFF.

The chain uses TRBV20-1 and TRBJ2-5; perhaps TRBD1 as D (6 bases). Trimming removed 3 bases at V and 3 bases at J, with 20 bases between. The V gene's germline CDR1 is DFQATT and CDR2 SNEGSKA (reference sequence). This CDR3 spans 16 amino acids. The CDR3 reads CSASGPTRGTKETQYF. DNA for the CDR3: TGCAGTGCTAGTGGACCAACCAGGGGTACCAAAGAGACCCAGTACTTC.

The chain combines TRBV6-2 or TRBV6-3 with TRBJ2-2; TRBD2 agrees at 9 bases. Trimming took 5 bases from V and 1 from J; bases not matched to a gene: 5. Germline assignment: CDR1 MNHEY and CDR2 SVGEGT. The CDR3 runs 16 residues. DNA of the CDR3: TGTGCCAGCAGTATCCTAGCGGGAATGAACACCGGGGAGCTGTTTTTT. Translation gives CASSILAGMNTGELFF.

The rearrangement links TRBV29-1 to TRBJ1-2; 9 nucleotides match TRBD1. Trimming took 2 bases from V and 4 from J; bases not matched to a gene: 5. From germline, CDR1 is SQVTM and CDR2 ANQGSEA. CDR3 length equals 14 residues. The CDR3, as DNA: TGCAGCGTTGAAAGACAGGGGGGAGGCTATGGCTACACCTTC. This translates into CSVERQGGGYGYTF.

This chain links TRBV7-9 with TRBJ2-4; TRBD1 might be the D (5 bases). This CDR3 comprises 15 residues. Germline lookup yields CDR1 SEHNR and CDR2 FQNEAQ (reference sequence). Trimming took 0 bases from V and 0 from J, leaving 6 bases between them. Here the CDR3 DNA reads TGTGCCAGCAGCTTAGCAGGGGTAGCCAAAAACATTCAGTACTTC. Encoded protein: CASSLAGVAKNIQYF.

The genes are TRBV7-2 and TRBJ2-7; TRBD2 aligns across 7 bases. This CDR3 contains 14 residues. The germline V gene has CDR1 SGHTA and CDR2 FQGNSA. The J segment lost 1 base and the V segment lost 5 bases, leaving 5 bases of the junction unmatched. The CDR3 sequence is CASSPGGISYEQYF. The CDR3 DNA follows: TGTGCCAGCAGCCCCGGGGGGATTTCCTACGAGCAGTACTTC.

The V gene is TRBV30, the J gene TRBJ1-2, with D possibly matching TRBD1 (5 bases). The ends were cut back, 4 bases at V and 3 bases at J, with 15 bases in the middle. The germline CDR1 and CDR2 sequences are GTSNPN and SVGIG (reference sequence). The CDR3 consists of 14 residues. The CDR3 DNA reads as TGTGCCTGGACCGGTCAGGGAAGGGACTATGGCTACACCTTC. Translation: CAWTGQGRDYGYTF.

This chain connects TRBV7-9 to TRBJ1-6; 8 bases match TRBD1. The junction had 7 bases not matched to a gene; V was cut back by 5 bases and J by 7 bases. Looked up from germline, CDR1 is SEHNR and CDR2 is FQNEAQ (reference sequence). CDR3 length: 15 residues. The CDR3, as DNA: TGTGCCAGCAGCCGAGGGAGGACAGGGAATTCACCCCTCCACTTT. Residues: CASSRGRTGNSPLHF.